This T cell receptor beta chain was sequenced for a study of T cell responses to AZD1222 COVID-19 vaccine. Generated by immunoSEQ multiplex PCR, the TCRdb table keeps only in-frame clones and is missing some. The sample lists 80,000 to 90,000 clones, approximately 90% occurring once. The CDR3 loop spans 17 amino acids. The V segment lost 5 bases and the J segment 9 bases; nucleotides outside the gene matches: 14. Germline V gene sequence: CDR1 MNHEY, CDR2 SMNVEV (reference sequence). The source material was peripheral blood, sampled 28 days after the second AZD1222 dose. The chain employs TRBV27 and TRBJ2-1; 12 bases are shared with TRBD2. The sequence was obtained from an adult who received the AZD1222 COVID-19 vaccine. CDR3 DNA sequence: TGTGCCAGCAGTCGGCGGAATCTAGCGGGGGGGCCTGGTGAGCAGTTCTTC. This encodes CASSRRNLAGGPGEQFF.